This record concerns one T cell receptor beta chain sequence. This sample is drawn from a study of shared clonotypes between healthy human individuals. Overall study context: Donors were a couple of women and a few men aged 18 to 49.

The data were produced by immunoSEQ multiplex PCR, yet TCRdb's version contains in-frame clones alone and is incomplete. The sample lists roughly 2.6 million clones, just over 90% occurring once. CDR1 SQVTM and CDR2 ANQGSEA come from the germline V gene. There are 14 residues in the CDR3. V lost 1 base, J lost 1 base, and 3 bases stayed unmatched. Free of recent acute infections or vaccinations, the donors were healthy HIV-negative adults. Sequenced sample: naive CD4+ T cells sorted from blood. The subset denotes: CD45RA+ positively selected. The rearrangement joins TRBV29-1 to TRBJ1-1, with 7 bases matching TRBD1. This TCR derives from a man aged 18 to 29 in good health. The CDR3 region has the DNA TGCAGCGTTGAAGTCGCAGGGGGGAACACTGAAGCTTTCTTT. Protein sequence: CSVEVAGGNTEAFF.